This TCR beta chain was documented in a study of T cells in Graves' hyperthyroidism and ophthalmopathy. About the study: Once the initial diagnosis was made, peripheral blood was obtained before any treatment.

Active moderate-to-severe ophthalmopathy, Clinical Activity Score at least 3, NOSPECS at least 4, under 3 months' duration. From more than 8 ml of fresh peripheral blood, PBMCs were isolated. V lost 6 bases, J lost 5 bases, and 13 bases lay in between. This CDR3 has 14 amino acids. Germline CDR1 and CDR2: MNHEY and SMNVEV (reference sequence). Amplified TCR beta CDR3 regions derived from RNA transcripts. A set of HTBI primers served as the primers for a first-round RT-PCR of the TCR CDR3. In TCRdb, the multiplex PCR reads were re-called with MiXCR into one record per CDR3 protein. In the table there are roughly 500,000 distinct CDR3 sequences, 24% of which are singletons.

This chain connects TRBV27 to TRBJ2-2; no clear D gene. What was sequenced was blood. This clonotype originated in a woman aged 25 to 39 with Graves' ophthalmopathy. The CDR3 region is CASSDHTETGELFF. Written as DNA, the CDR3 is TGTGCCAGCAGCGACCACACAGAGACCGGGGAGCTGTTTTTT.